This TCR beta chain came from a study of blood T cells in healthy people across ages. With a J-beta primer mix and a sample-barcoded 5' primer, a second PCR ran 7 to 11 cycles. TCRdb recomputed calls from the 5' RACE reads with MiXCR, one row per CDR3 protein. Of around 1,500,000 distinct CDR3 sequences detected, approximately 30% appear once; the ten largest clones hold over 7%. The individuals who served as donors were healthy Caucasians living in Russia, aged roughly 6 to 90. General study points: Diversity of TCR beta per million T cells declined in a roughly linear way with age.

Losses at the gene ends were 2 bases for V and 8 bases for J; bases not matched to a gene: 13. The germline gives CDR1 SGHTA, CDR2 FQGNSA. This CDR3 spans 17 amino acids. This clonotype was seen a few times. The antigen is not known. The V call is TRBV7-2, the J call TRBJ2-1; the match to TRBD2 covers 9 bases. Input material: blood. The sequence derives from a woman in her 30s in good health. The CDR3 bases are TGTGCCAGCAGCTTAAGAGGGCTCATAGCGGGAGTCTATGAGCAGTTCTTC. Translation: CASSLRGLIAGVYEQFF.